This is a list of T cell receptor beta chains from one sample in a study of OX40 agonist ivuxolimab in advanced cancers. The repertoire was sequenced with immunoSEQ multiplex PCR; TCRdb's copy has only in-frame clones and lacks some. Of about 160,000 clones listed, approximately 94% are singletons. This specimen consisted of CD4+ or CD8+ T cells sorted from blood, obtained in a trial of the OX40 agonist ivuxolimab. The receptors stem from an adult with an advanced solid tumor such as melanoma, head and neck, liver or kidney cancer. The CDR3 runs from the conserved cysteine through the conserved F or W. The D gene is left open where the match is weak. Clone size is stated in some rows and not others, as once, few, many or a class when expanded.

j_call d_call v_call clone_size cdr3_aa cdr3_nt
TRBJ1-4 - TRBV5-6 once CASSLELPGSEKLFF TGTGCCAGCAGCTTGGAACTCCCGGGATCTGAAAAACTGTTTTTT
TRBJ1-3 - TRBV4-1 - CASSQVFGPGGGSGNTIYF TGCGCCAGCAGCCAGGTGTTCGGTCCGGGGGGTGGTAGTGGAAACACCATATATTTT
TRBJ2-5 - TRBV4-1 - CASSQAETQYF TGCGCCAGCAGCCAGGCGGAGACCCAGTACTTC
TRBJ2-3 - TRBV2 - CASVGPNTDTQYF TGTGCCAGCGTGGGGCCCAACACAGATACGCAGTATTTT
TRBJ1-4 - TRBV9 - CASSVEGGPPTNEKLFF TGTGCCAGCAGCGTAGAGGGAGGCCCTCCCACTAATGAAAAACTGTTTTTT
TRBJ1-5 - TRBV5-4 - CASSLQGGSNQPQHF TGTGCCAGCAGCCTACAGGGTGGTAGCAATCAGCCCCAGCATTTT
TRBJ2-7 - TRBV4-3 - CASSQELGTYEQYF TGCGCCAGCAGCCAAGAGTTAGGAACCTACGAGCAGTACTTC
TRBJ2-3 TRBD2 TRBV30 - CAWSPTRGGPGTDTQYF TGTGCCTGGAGTCCTACGCGGGGGGGGCCCGGCACAGATACGCAGTATTTT
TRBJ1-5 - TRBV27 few CASSLQGNRQPQHF TGTGCCAGCAGTTTACAAGGGAATCGTCAGCCCCAGCATTTT
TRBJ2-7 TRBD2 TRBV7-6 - CASSTGLDTYEQYF TGTGCCAGCAGCACCGGACTAGACACCTACGAGCAGTACTTC
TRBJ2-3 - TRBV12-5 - CASGRGGGSTDTQYF TGTGCTAGTGGCCGGGGTGGAGGGAGCACAGATACGCAGTATTTT
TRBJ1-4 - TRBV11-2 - CASSWGRGNWREKLFF TGTGCCAGCAGCTGGGGTAGGGGGAATTGGCGTGAAAAACTGTTTTTT
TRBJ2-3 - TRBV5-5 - CASSSYSTDTQYF TGTGCCAGCAGCTCGTACTCCACAGATACGCAGTATTTT
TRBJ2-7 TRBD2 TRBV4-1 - CASSQGGIAGRTRQFYEQYF TGCGCCAGCAGCCAAGGGGGGATAGCGGGGAGGACACGCCAATTCTACGAGCAGTACTTC
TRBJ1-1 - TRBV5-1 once CASSFGQNTEAFF TGCGCCAGCAGCTTTGGGCAGAACACTGAAGCTTTCTTT
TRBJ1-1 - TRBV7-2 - CASRRQVLNTEAFF TGTGCCAGCCGAAGACAGGTACTCAACACTGAAGCTTTCTTT
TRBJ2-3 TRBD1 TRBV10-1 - CAIHSDRAIDTQYF TGCGCCATCCACTCGGACAGGGCTATAGATACGCAGTATTTT
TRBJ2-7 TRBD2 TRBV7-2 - CASSLAGGPEQYF TGTGCCAGCAGCTTAGCGGGAGGGCCGGAGCAGTACTTC
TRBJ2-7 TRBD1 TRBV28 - CASSLWGTGAPYEQYF TGTGCCAGCAGTTTATGGGGGACAGGCGCACCCTACGAGCAGTACTTC
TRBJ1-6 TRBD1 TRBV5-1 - CASSSQDRGNSPLHF TGCGCCAGCAGCTCACAGGACAGGGGGAATTCACCCCTCCACTTT
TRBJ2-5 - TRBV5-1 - CASSLEWETQYF TGCGCCAGCAGCTTGGAATGGGAGACCCAGTACTTC
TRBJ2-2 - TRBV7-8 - CASSPSGALPGELFF TGTGCCAGCAGCCCCTCAGGGGCTCTACCAGGGGAGCTGTTTTTT
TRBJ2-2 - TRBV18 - CASSTQSKLTGELFF TGTGCCAGCTCTACCCAAAGCAAGCTTACCGGGGAGCTGTTTTTT
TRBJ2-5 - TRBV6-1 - CASSEVVKQRGETQYF TGTGCCAGCAGTGAAGTTGTGAAACAAAGGGGGGAGACCCAGTACTTC
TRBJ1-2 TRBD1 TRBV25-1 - CASSAQGGIGYTF TGTGCCAGCAGTGCGCAGGGGGGAATTGGCTACACCTTC
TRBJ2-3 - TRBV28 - CASSLAGASTDTQYF TGTGCCAGCAGTTTAGCGGGGGCTAGCACAGATACGCAGTATTTT
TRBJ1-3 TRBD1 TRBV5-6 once CASRAGQGSGNTIYF TGTGCCAGCAGAGCCGGACAGGGCTCTGGAAACACCATATATTTT
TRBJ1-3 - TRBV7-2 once CASSHRDIAGNTIYF TGTGCCAGCAGCCACAGGGATATAGCTGGAAACACCATATATTTT
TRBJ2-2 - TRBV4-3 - CASSQEKVYTGELFF TGCGCCAGCAGCCAAGAGAAGGTTTACACCGGGGAGCTGTTTTTT
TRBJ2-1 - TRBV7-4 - CASSSKCQCNEQFF TGTGCCAGCAGCTCGAAATGCCAGTGCAATGAGCAGTTCTTC
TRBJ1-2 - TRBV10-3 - CAISESVRNYGYTF TGTGCCATCAGTGAGTCGGTCAGGAACTATGGCTACACCTTC
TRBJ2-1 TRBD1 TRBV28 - CASSYPGTGYNEQFF TGTGCCAGCAGTTATCCCGGGACAGGATACAATGAGCAGTTCTTC
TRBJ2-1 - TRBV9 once CASSVAEWANEQFF TGTGCCAGCAGCGTTGCCGAGTGGGCAAATGAGCAGTTCTTC
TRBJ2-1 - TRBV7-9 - CASSLELARYEQFF TGTGCCAGCAGCTTAGAGCTAGCGAGGTATGAGCAGTTCTTC
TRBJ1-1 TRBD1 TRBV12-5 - CASGLARKDREDTEAFF TGTGCTAGTGGTTTGGCCCGGAAGGACAGGGAGGACACTGAAGCTTTCTTT
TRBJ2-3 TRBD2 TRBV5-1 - CASSFSGGWTDTQYF TGCGCCAGCAGCTTTAGCGGGGGGTGGACAGATACGCAGTATTTT
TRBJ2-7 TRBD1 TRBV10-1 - CASSEGTGYYEQYF TGCGCCAGCAGTGAGGGGACAGGGTACTACGAGCAGTACTTC
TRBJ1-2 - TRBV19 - CASSRQGSGYGYTF TGTGCCAGTTCCCGGCAGGGGAGTGGGTATGGCTACACCTTC
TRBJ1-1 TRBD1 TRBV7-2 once CASSSRTGGNTEAFF TGTGCCAGCAGCTCCAGGACAGGGGGGAACACTGAAGCTTTCTTT
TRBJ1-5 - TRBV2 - CASSARGLTSNQPQHF TGTGCCAGCAGCGCCAGGGGATTAACTAGCAATCAGCCCCAGCATTTT
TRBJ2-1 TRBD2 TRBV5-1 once CASSSIAGASLNEQFF TGCGCCAGCAGCTCGATAGCGGGAGCGTCCCTCAATGAGCAGTTCTTC
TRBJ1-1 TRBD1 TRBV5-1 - CASSSTGANTEAFF TGCGCCAGCAGCTCGACAGGGGCGAACACTGAAGCTTTCTTT
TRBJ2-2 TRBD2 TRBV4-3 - CASSRPGLAGHTGELFF TGCGCCAGCAGCCGACCGGGACTAGCGGGCCACACCGGGGAGCTGTTTTTT
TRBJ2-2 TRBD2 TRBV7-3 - CASSPGLANTGELFF TGTGCCAGCAGCCCGGGACTAGCAAACACCGGGGAGCTGTTTTTT
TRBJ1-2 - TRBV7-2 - CASSFVQGKFYGYTF TGTGCCAGCAGCTTTGTGCAGGGGAAATTCTATGGCTACACCTTC
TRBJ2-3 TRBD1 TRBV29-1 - CSAKTGAPDTQYF TGCAGCGCCAAGACAGGGGCTCCAGATACGCAGTATTTT